These 13 T cell receptor beta chains were sequenced from one sample in a study of blood T cell repertoires in COVID-19. Here immunoSEQ multiplex PCR was the method, and the copy in TCRdb shows in-frame clones only, minus some. The data contain fewer than 200,000 clones, over 60% of them singletons. Source material: peripheral blood. These receptors were taken from a woman older than 75 with acute or convalescent COVID-19.

The V call is TRBV30, the J call TRBJ1-2; D is possibly TRBD1 (5 bases). The CDR3 extends over 12 amino acids. V dropped 1 base and J dropped 7 bases, with 10 bases sitting between them. Germline-derived CDR1 and CDR2 are GTSNPN and SVGIG (reference sequence). CDR3 nucleotides: TGTGCCTGGAGTGAGAGGAGGGGTGGCTACACCTTC. Its translation is CAWSERRGGYTF.

The chain employs TRBV14 and TRBJ1-1; D possibly corresponds to TRBD1 (5 bases). The V and J ends lost 1 base and 3 bases respectively, with 15 bases between them. CDR1 and CDR2 from the germline V gene are SGHDN and FVKESK. The CDR3 extends over 16 amino acids. The CDR3 loop reads CASSQVGGDRYTEAFF. The CDR3 bases are TGTGCCAGCAGCCAAGTTGGGGGGGACCGTTACACTGAAGCTTTCTTT.

The chain carries TRBV4-3 and TRBJ2-1; D is undetermined. V was clipped by 0 bases and J by 4 bases, with 10 bases between them. This CDR3 region has 15 residues. CDR1 is LGHNA, CDR2 YSLEER, per germline. The CDR3, as DNA: TGCGCCAGCAGCCAAGAACAGATTAATTACAATGAGCAGTTCTTC. It is translated as CASSQEQINYNEQFF.

The chain combines TRBV4-1 with TRBJ2-1; D might be TRBD1 (7 bases). Germline V gene lookup returns CDR1 MGHRA and CDR2 YSYEKL. The CDR3 contains 17 residues. V shed 0 bases and J shed 5 bases, with 17 bases lying between them. The CDR3 here is CASSQDWGDSENNEQFF. CDR3 coding DNA: TGCGCCAGCAGCCAAGATTGGGGGGACAGTGAAAACAATGAGCAGTTCTTC.

The V call is TRBV6-6, the J call TRBJ1-1; D is uncertain. Germline values: CDR1 MNHNY, CDR2 SVGAGI (reference sequence). The CDR3 consists of 13 residues. V was cut by 4 bases and J by 3 bases, with 9 bases left in between. In DNA form, the CDR3 reads TGTGCCAGCAGTTCCGATCGGGACACTGAAGCTTTCTTT. This translates into CASSSDRDTEAFF.

V and J are TRBV5-1 and TRBJ2-7; 8 nucleotides agree with TRBD1. Trimming cost V 0 bases and J 3 bases; bases outside gene matches: 5. Germline CDR1 is SGHRS and CDR2 is YFSETQ. The CDR3 consists of 15 residues. The CDR3 nucleotides are TGCGCCAGCAGCTTGGTCACAGGGGGTGGCTACGAGCAGTACTTC. Amino acids: CASSLVTGGGYEQYF. The whole variable domain, filled in from reference TRBV5-1 and TRBJ2-7, reads KAGVTQTPRYLIKTRGQQVTLSCSPISGHRSVSWYQQTPGQGLQFLFEYFSETQRNKGNFPGRFSGRQFSNSRSEMNVSTLELGDSALYLCASSLVTGGGYEQYFGPGTRLTVT.

The genes are TRBV19 and TRBJ2-7, with 14 nucleotides matching TRBD2. Germline V gene lookup returns CDR1 LNHDA and CDR2 SQIVND (reference sequence). The J segment lost 5 bases and the V segment lost 5 bases, leaving 8 bases of the junction unmatched. The CDR3 has 16 amino acids. CDR3 residues: CASSRLAGGSLDEQYF. For the CDR3, the DNA is TGTGCCAGTAGTCGACTAGCGGGGGGGTCACTAGACGAGCAGTACTTC.

This rearrangement joins TRBV19 to TRBJ1-2, with 11 bases aligning to TRBD1. Germline V lookup: CDR1 LNHDA, CDR2 SQIVND (reference sequence). The CDR3 runs to 15 residues. Trimming at V came to 8 bases and at J to 7 bases, leaving 12 bases not matched to a gene. DNA for the CDR3: TGTGCCAGTTCATCTCGGGACAGGGGGGTGGCTGGCTACACCTTC. Translating gives CASSSRDRGVAGYTF.

This chain uses TRBV11-1 with TRBJ2-7, with 11 nucleotides matching TRBD2. Germline V CDR1 and CDR2: SGHAT, FQDESV (reference sequence). The CDR3 extends over 17 amino acids. With 0 bases clipped from V and 3 bases from J, the junction kept 7 bases outside the gene matches. The CDR3 protein is CASSLALAGGSLYEQYF. Written as DNA, the CDR3 is TGTGCCAGCAGCTTAGCCCTAGCGGGAGGATCCCTCTACGAGCAGTACTTC.

The rearrangement links TRBV6-5 to TRBJ1-5, with D possibly TRBD1 on 6 matching bases. With 8 bases removed from V and 4 bases from J, the gap between germline ends came to 18 bases. Germline-derived CDR1 and CDR2 are MNHEY and SVGAGI. There are 15 residues in the CDR3. For the CDR3, the DNA is TGTGCCAGCGTCAGGGGCCCAGCTCTAAATCAGCCCCAGCATTTT. Translated, it gives CASVRGPALNQPQHF.

This clone was found a few times. V and J are TRBV20-1 and TRBJ1-2; no firm D call. Germline CDR1 and CDR2: DFQATT and SNEGSKA (reference sequence). This CDR3 is built from 11 residues. V lost 5 bases and J 9 bases, leaving 13 bases between the germline ends. CDR3: CSAWADRSYTF. The CDR3 bases are TGCAGTGCTTGGGCAGATCGGAGCTACACCTTC.

The chain joins TRBV12-5 to TRBJ2-1; 8 bases fit TRBD2. V lost 2 bases, J lost 7 bases, and 10 bases stayed unmatched. The V gene's germline CDR1 is LGHNT and CDR2 FRNRAP. CDR3 length: 16 residues. CDR3 in DNA: TGTGCTAGTGGTTTGCTACGGGGGGGAGGAGGGAATGAGCAGTTCTTC. It translates to CASGLLRGGGGNEQFF. Together with reference TRBV12-5 and TRBJ2-1, the CDR3 gives the full variable domain: DARVTQTPRHKVTEMGQEVTMRCQPILGHNTVFWYRQTMMQGLELLAYFRNRAPLDDSGMPKDRFSAEMPDATLATLKIQPSEPRDSAVYFCASGLLRGGGGNEQFFGPGTRLTVL.

The chain has TRBV6-5 and TRBJ2-7; TRBD1 matches 8 bases. The CDR3 loop spans 13 amino acids. Germline CDR1 and CDR2: MNHEY and SVGAGI. Trimming cost V 8 bases and J 2 bases; bases outside gene matches: 5. CDR3 bases: TGTGCCAGCCGGGACAGGCAAACCTACGAGCAGTACTTC. It yields the protein CASRDRQTYEQYF.